The rows below give T cell receptor beta chains drawn from one sample of a study of cytomegalovirus exposure and HLA in healthy donors. Using immunoSEQ multiplex PCR, the repertoire was profiled, and TCRdb retains in-frame clones only, with some absent. Among roughly 120,000 clones, over 60% were seen once, and the ten largest hold approximately 1%. The sample consisted of PBMCs. The receptor set was obtained from a human donor in good health. Each CDR3 is given with its conserved first and last residue. D genes are given only for firm matches. Size is omitted from some rows. Given values are once, few, many or a class for expanded clones.

V	size	J	D	CDR3	DNA
TRBV9	NA	TRBJ1-4	NA	CASSVGGAVTANEKLFF	TGTGCCAGCAGCGTAGGCGGGGCTGTGACGGCTAATGAAAAACTGTTTTTT
TRBV19	NA	TRBJ1-4	NA	CASSSVSQGNEKLFF	TGTGCCAGTAGTTCGGTCTCGCAGGGGAATGAAAAACTGTTTTTT
TRBV11-2	NA	TRBJ2-3	TRBD1	CASSLTGLIADTQYF	TGTGCCAGCAGCTTGACAGGGTTAATAGCAGATACGCAGTATTTT
TRBV5-6	NA	TRBJ1-2	TRBD1	CASSFIRGRDYGYTF	TGTGCCAGCAGCTTCATAAGGGGGCGCGACTATGGCTACACCTTC
TRBV18	few	TRBJ2-7	NA	CASSPGTSPYEQYF	TGTGCCAGCTCACCCGGGACATCGCCCTACGAGCAGTACTTC
TRBV6-1	NA	TRBJ1-3	NA	CASYISLRNTIYF	TGTGCCAGTTACATATCCCTCAGAAACACCATATATTTT
TRBV7-6	NA	TRBJ1-1	NA	CASSLRGSYTEAFF	TGTGCCAGCAGCTTAAGGGGGTCATACACTGAAGCTTTCTTT
TRBV10-3	NA	TRBJ2-7	NA	CAISEGRGRYEQYF	TGTGCCATCAGTGAGGGGCGGGGGCGCTACGAGCAGTACTTC
TRBV28	NA	TRBJ2-2	NA	CASSSFDSGNRMTGELFF	TGTGCCAGCAGTTCCTTCGATTCCGGGAATCGGATGACCGGGGAGCTGTTTTTT
TRBV6-1	once	TRBJ1-3	TRBD1	CASSETGAGNTIYF	TGTGCCAGCAGTGAGACAGGGGCTGGAAACACCATATATTTT
TRBV5-6	NA	TRBJ2-7	TRBD1	CASSFGTGISYEQYF	TGTGCCAGCAGCTTCGGGACAGGAATTTCCTACGAGCAGTACTTC
TRBV6-5	NA	TRBJ2-7	NA	CASSYSKRGASYEQYF	TGTGCCAGCAGTTACTCGAAACGGGGGGCCTCCTACGAGCAGTACTTC
TRBV28	NA	TRBJ2-7	TRBD2	CASWASGGYEQYF	TGTGCCAGCTGGGCTAGCGGGGGTTACGAGCAGTACTTC
TRBV18	NA	TRBJ2-2	TRBD1	CASSHPGQGVFIRELFF	TGTGCCAGCTCACACCCGGGACAGGGCGTATTTATCCGGGAGCTGTTTTTT
TRBV19	few	TRBJ1-5	TRBD1	CASSIRGDQPQHF	TGTGCCAGTAGTATCAGGGGGGATCAGCCCCAGCATTTT
TRBV7-9	NA	TRBJ2-1	TRBD2	CASSLDRLAGPLYNEQFF	TGTGCCAGCAGCTTAGATAGACTAGCGGGGCCCCTATACAATGAGCAGTTCTTC
TRBV7-3	few	TRBJ1-2	NA	CASSLAGPDYGYTF	TGTGCCAGCAGCTTAGCGGGACCGGACTATGGCTACACCTTC
TRBV6-5	NA	TRBJ1-3	NA	CASSPWAVSGNTIYF	TGTGCCAGCAGTCCTTGGGCAGTCTCTGGAAACACCATATATTTT
TRBV18	NA	TRBJ2-5	NA	CASAAQQQETQYF	TGTGCCAGCGCCGCACAGCAACAAGAGACCCAGTACTTC
TRBV18	NA	TRBJ1-2	NA	CASSPGDTSYGYTF	TGTGCCAGCTCACCCGGGGACACCAGCTATGGCTACACCTTC
TRBV5-6	NA	TRBJ2-7	NA	CASSLAVGQGQYF	TGTGCCAGCAGCTTGGCCGTTGGGCAGGGGCAGTACTTC
TRBV10-3	few	TRBJ2-7	TRBD2	CAISDPGGAYEQYF	TGTGCCATCAGTGATCCCGGGGGGGCCTACGAGCAGTACTTC
TRBV6-5	NA	TRBJ2-7	NA	CASSLGLTSYEQYF	TGTGCCAGCAGTCTGGGCTTAACGTCCTACGAGCAGTACTTC
TRBV9	once	TRBJ2-7	NA	CASSVGGDRDYEQYF	TGTGCCAGCAGCGTAGGGGGGGACAGAGACTACGAGCAGTACTTC
TRBV4-1	NA	TRBJ2-4	NA	CASSQLRVTGNIRYF	TGCGCCAGCAGCCAACTAAGGGTCACAGGGAACATTCGGTACTTC
TRBV10-1	once	TRBJ2-7	TRBD1	CASSEYIGQGYEQYF	TGCGCCAGCAGTGAGTATATTGGACAGGGCTACGAGCAGTACTTC
TRBV23-1	NA	TRBJ2-7	NA	CASSQIGGARYEQYF	TGCGCCAGCAGTCAAATCGGTGGGGCTAGGTACGAGCAGTACTTC
TRBV28	NA	TRBJ2-7	NA	CASRPPRVSVYEQYF	TGTGCCAGCCGGCCCCCCAGGGTTTCAGTCTACGAGCAGTACTTC
TRBV5-1	NA	TRBJ1-4	TRBD1	CASSAPGQANEKLFF	TGCGCCAGCAGCGCCCCGGGACAGGCAAATGAAAAACTGTTTTTT
TRBV27	NA	TRBJ2-2	TRBD1	CASSWDRGAGELFF	TGTGCCAGCAGTTGGGACAGGGGAGCTGGGGAGCTGTTTTTT